This T cell receptor beta chain was captured in a study of technical replicates of blood from several donors. Germline CDR1 is MNHEY and CDR2 is SMNVEV (reference sequence). CDR3 length equals 20 residues. V lost 2 bases to trimming and J lost 2 bases; unmatched junction nucleotides: 19. The method was immunoSEQ multiplex PCR; TCRdb's version includes in-frame clones alone and lacks a portion of them. This table holds 60,000 to 85,000 clones, around 95% found once. This receptor was identified in a human donor in good health. This chain uses TRBV27 with TRBJ2-3; TRBD1 aligns across 7 bases. What was sequenced was T cells isolated from PBMCs. This CDR3 is CASSLIGTPPRDRDTDTQYF. For the CDR3, the DNA is TGTGCCAGCAGTTTAATCGGGACCCCCCCTCGGGACAGAGACACAGATACGCAGTATTTT.